This T cell receptor (beta chain) originates from a study of identical twins (dated by TCRdb to 2016 to 2017). A note on the overall study: TCR alpha and beta repertoires from monozygotic twins, unrelated adults of various ages and cord blood were deep-sequenced to test whether fetal clonotypes persist. To rule out contamination, the twin experiments were replicated at different times with different library preparation protocols.

The research as a whole found: Compared with coincidental sharing between unrelated individuals, out-of-frame TCR alpha sequences shared between twins had an excess of sequences with low generation probability. Conclusions relied on cross-sectional statistical analysis, since the same donors could not be followed over many years. In monozygotic twins, out-of-frame TCR alpha sharing was systematically underestimated by recombination models, although the models agreed with sharing between unrelated individuals. Abundant cord blood beta clonotypes carried fewer insertions; young adult naive repertoires showed a weaker similar trend, while memory repertoires showed none. Zero-insertion analyses could be partly confounded by invariant T cells such as MAIT and iNKT, although diverse VJ usage argued against such confounding for most clonotypes. The excess sharing between twins in beta out-of-frame sequences was weaker because fewer shared sequences reduced the signal-to-noise ratio.

Every donor in the study was a healthy Caucasian. Three pairs of female monozygotic twins, all aged 18 to 29 years, made up the twin cohort. Miltenyi CD45RO+ enrichment and human naive T-cell isolation kits were used to isolate memory (CD45RO+) and naive T cells from PBMC. Comments on this clonotype: Its antigen is not yet known. There are no base qualities to consult, and no much larger clone falls within one base.

To prepare the library, 5' RACE was applied. The sequencing machine was an Illumina HiSeq 2000. Template switching introduced a universal primer binding site; the final cDNA contained a unique molecular identifier, enabling accurate counting of TCR cDNA molecules. Specific primers in the conserved constant-segment region were used to synthesize first-strand cDNA for TCR alpha and beta chains. To control for contamination, every cDNA library was double barcoded, receiving both a SMART-Mk sample barcode and Illumina barcodes. Two successive PCR steps introduced TruSeq adapter sequences along with Illumina sample barcodes. Sequencing of the TCR alpha and beta cDNA libraries was done on the Illumina HiSeq platform using custom primers. As for the original processing: Raw reads were processed with MiGEC to extract unique molecular identifiers, and MiXCR was used to determine CDR3 positions. Recombination models were inferred per individual with the repgenHMM and IGoR tools using an EM algorithm. Shared clonotype analysis was performed with the tcR package in R, normalizing sharing by the product of cloneset sizes. To study raw recombination free of thymic and clonal selection effects, out-of-frame nonproductive sequences were analyzed. TCRdb trimmed the raw reads at Q25, called clones with MiXCR and kept productive beta chains. Every distinct CDR3 protein forms one entry, paired with its most common genes and DNA. TCRdb, rather than the study authors, made the V and J calls. The sample table holds 250,000 or so distinct CDR3 sequences, of which 12% were seen once. Jointly, the top ten make up approximately 4% of the sample.

CDR1 and CDR2 are read off the germline V gene as SGHDT and YYEEEE. The CDR3 goes from the cysteine to the phenylalanine over 11 residues. Of the read, only the CDR3 DNA is kept; its 33 bases are in frame from base 1. A distance of 8 bases separates the germline ends of V and J, which lose 5 bases and 8 bases respectively. The data were also submitted as part of a second study, on yellow fever vaccine responses in identical twins. As that second paper reports: The T cell response to vaccination in identical twins was reported by the authors to appear partly convergent and partly personalized. In identical twins, the study followed T cell clones that responded to the vaccine with precision.

This sequence was found in a woman aged 18-29 years in good health. Sequences were obtained from memory (CD45RO+) T cells sorted from blood. The sample's cell subset or site label is to be understood as: CD45RO+ enriched T cells. This sequence uses TRBV5-6 and TRBJ2-4, with no D gene named confidently. This receptor has the CDR3 CASSRRDIQYF. The sequence in DNA is TGTGCCAGCAGTAGAAGGGACATTCAGTACTTC.